The TCR beta chain under discussion was sequenced for a study of T cells in women clearing cervical HPV infection. At the level of the study: Controls' single incident HPV16 infection cleared within 12 months without precancer.

Clones were read by immunoSEQ multiplex PCR, and TCRdb kept only the in-frame ones, dropping some. This listing includes fewer than 40,000 clones. Comment on this clone: The sequence runs out 3 residues before the end of the CDR3; the remainder is reconstructed from the germline J gene.

Germline CDR1 and CDR2: SGHVS and FNYEAQ. The V gene end was trimmed by 5 bases and the J gene end by 2 bases; junction bases not matched to a gene: 5. The CDR3 has 14 residues. This TCR was recovered from a woman aged 18 to 69 with a cervical HPV16 infection that either progressed to CIN3+ or cleared (not recorded which). The chain employs TRBV7-6 and TRBJ2-7, with 8 bases identical to TRBD1. Sequenced: blood buffy coat. Here the CDR3 reads CASSRRTGTYEQYF. The covered CDR3 bases are TGTGCCAGCAGCCGACGGACAGGGACCTACGAG.